This T cell receptor (beta chain) was sequenced during a study of CD8 T cells in Susac syndrome. An amount of RNA that ranged from roughly 0.45 to 1 ug was reverse transcribed with random hexamers. An immunoSEQ multiplex PCR generated amplified TCR beta CDR3 products spanning 54 Vbeta and 13 Jbeta. TCRdb independently ran MiXCR on the immunoSEQ multiplex PCR reads; one entry per CDR3 protein. The sample lists around 230,000 distinct CDR3 sequences; about 95% were seen once. CDR3 size: 14 residues. Germline CDR1 and CDR2: MNHEY and SVGAGI. With 2 bases removed from V and 5 bases from J, the gap between germline ends came to 10 bases. Both CD4+ and CD8+ T cells were negatively isolated, and TEMRA cells underwent FACS enrichment.

The sequence was obtained from a human donor with Susac syndrome. The chain joins TRBV6-5 to TRBJ2-1; possible D gene TRBD1, 6 bases. Sequenced: CD4+ T cells from PBMCs. CDR3 region: CASSYDTGNNEQFF. The CDR3 bases are TGTGCCAGCAGTTACGATACAGGGAACAATGAGCAGTTCTTC.